Below, 20 T cell receptor beta chains from the same sample are listed, as sequenced in a study of blood T cell repertoires in COVID-19. The table came from immunoSEQ multiplex PCR; TCRdb's copy has only in-frame clones and leaves some out. The sample carries about 68,000 clones, roughly 90% recorded once. Sequencing was carried out using peripheral blood. Receptors originate from a man aged 25 to 40 with acute or convalescent COVID-19.

This sequence joins TRBV7-9 and TRBJ2-1, with TRBD2 matching 12 bases. The CDR3 length is 15 residues. Germline V gene lookup returns CDR1 SEHNR and CDR2 FQNEAQ (reference sequence). J was trimmed by 14 bases and V by 1 base; bases with no gene match: 9. For the CDR3, the DNA is TGTGCCAGCAGCTTAGTCGGTGCTAGCGGGAGGGCCGAGTTCTTC. This encodes CASSLVGASGRAEFF.

This chain uses TRBV5-1 with TRBJ1-4; 9 nucleotides agree with TRBD1. Germline V gene data show CDR1 as SGHRS and CDR2 as YFSETQ. The CDR3 extends over 16 amino acids. The V and J ends lost 3 bases and 8 bases, in that order; junction bases with no gene match: 11. The CDR3 spells CASSWTGTGKNEKLFF. The CDR3 DNA follows: TGCGCCAGCAGCTGGACCGGGACAGGGAAGAACGAAAAACTGTTTTTT.

The table lists this clone with a few counts. The chain has TRBV19 and TRBJ1-1; D ambiguous. The germline V gene encodes CDR1 LNHDA and CDR2 SQIVND (reference sequence). V gave up 3 bases and J gave up 1 base, with 9 bases separating them. CDR3 length: 14 residues. The CDR3 sequence is CASSIRRGNTEAFF. CDR3 coding DNA: TGTGCCAGTAGTATTAGGAGAGGGAACACTGAAGCTTTCTTT.

This rearrangement joins TRBV6-5 to TRBJ2-2; 8 bases line up with TRBD2. The CDR3 consists of 16 residues. The V gene end was trimmed by 4 bases and the J gene end by 6 bases; junction bases not matched to a gene: 10. Germline CDR1 reads MNHEY; CDR2 reads SVGAGI. Written as DNA, the CDR3 is TGTGCCAGCAGTTCCACGGGAGGGCCCTCGGCCGGGGAGCTGTTTTTT. Translation: CASSSTGGPSAGELFF.

This clone was recorded once. This chain links TRBV6-4 with TRBJ2-3; D unresolved. Per germline, CDR1 MRHNA and CDR2 SNTAGT. This CDR3 comprises 14 residues. V dropped 10 bases and J dropped 2 bases, with 16 bases sitting between them. CDR3 region: CATSRHILTDTQYF. Here the CDR3 DNA reads TGTGCCACCTCTCGACACATCCTCACAGATACGCAGTATTTT.

The gene calls are TRBV6-5 and TRBJ2-1; D not certain. Germline CDR1 and CDR2: MNHEY and SVGAGI. V was cut by 1 base and J by 7 bases, with 2 bases left in between. CDR3 length: 11 amino acids. In DNA, the CDR3 is TGTGCCAGCAGTTACTTAAATGAGCAGTTCTTC. This encodes CASSYLNEQFF.

The chain links TRBV19 to TRBJ2-7, with 8 bases identical to TRBD2. The CDR3 spans 15 residues. Germline V gene sequence: CDR1 LNHDA, CDR2 SQIVND (reference sequence). V was clipped by 7 bases and J by 2 bases; unmatched bases: 10. This chain's CDR3 is CASTPGSGTAYEQYF. The CDR3 region has the DNA TGTGCCAGTACCCCTGGTAGCGGGACCGCCTACGAGCAGTACTTC.

This clone was counted only a few times. The chain links TRBV18 to TRBJ1-1, with D perhaps TRBD1 (6 bases). Trimming cost V 1 base and J 7 bases, with 10 bases left between them. The CDR3 has 13 amino acids. Germline V gene data show CDR1 as KGHSH and CDR2 as LQKENI. CDR3 sequence reads: CASSPLEGGEAFF. CDR3 sequence (DNA): TGTGCCAGCTCACCACTTGAAGGGGGTGAAGCTTTCTTT.

The chain has TRBV18 and TRBJ2-3, with D hard to call. CDR3 length: 13 residues. With 3 bases removed from V and 5 bases from J, the gap between germline ends came to 9 bases. Germline V gives CDR1 KGHSH, CDR2 LQKENI. The CDR3 sequence: CASSPGQLDTQYF. Written as DNA, the CDR3 is TGTGCCAGCTCACCGGGCCAGTTAGATACGCAGTATTTT.

CDR3 DNA sequence: TGTGCCAGCAGCTTCCGTCCGCAGGGTTCCTACGAGCAGTACTTC. Amino acids: CASSFRPQGSYEQYF. The chain links TRBV7-2 to TRBJ2-7, with D maybe TRBD1 (5 bases). Trimming took off 3 bases at V and 1 base at J, with 13 bases between the two ends. The CDR3 spans 15 residues. Per germline, CDR1 SGHTA and CDR2 FQGNSA.

This chain connects TRBV7-3 to TRBJ2-2; TRBD1 matches 8 bases. This CDR3 is 17 amino acids long. V shed 5 bases and J 5 bases; nucleotides not matched to a gene: 13. The germline CDR1 and CDR2 sequences are SGHTA and FQGTGA. In nucleotides, the CDR3 is TGTGCCAGCAGCCCAAACCAACTGACAGGGGAGACCGGGGAGCTGTTTTTT. Encoded protein: CASSPNQLTGETGELFF.

The chain joins TRBV5-4 to TRBJ1-4; no reliable D call. Germline CDR1 is SGHNT and CDR2 is YYREEE (reference sequence). The CDR3 totals 15 residues. The V end lost 2 bases, the J end lost 4 bases, and 12 bases lay between the germline ends. CDR3 DNA: TGTGCCAGCAGCTTCTACTCCGGGAATAATGAAAAACTGTTTTTT. Translating it yields CASSFYSGNNEKLFF.

This chain joins TRBV11-2 and TRBJ2-1; D is unclear. CDR1 SGHAT and CDR2 FQNNGV come from the germline V gene. The V gene lost 5 bases and the J gene lost 7 bases, with 9 bases spanning the gap. This CDR3 comprises 12 residues. CDR3 amino acids: CASSPYGNEQFF. The CDR3 bases are TGTGCCAGCAGCCCTTACGGGAATGAGCAGTTCTTC.

The genes are TRBV19 and TRBJ2-7; tentatively, D is TRBD2 (6 bases). Germline V gene data show CDR1 as LNHDA and CDR2 as SQIVND (reference sequence). Trimming removed 0 bases at V and 5 bases at J, with 8 bases between. This CDR3 region has 13 residues. The CDR3 here is CASSIDSGDEQYF. CDR3 DNA sequence: TGTGCCAGTAGTATAGATTCGGGGGACGAGCAGTACTTC.

The rearrangement uses TRBV7-6 and TRBJ2-2, with TRBD2 matching over 7 bases. The CDR3 is 15 amino acids. V shed 0 bases, J shed 3 bases, and the junction held 1 base outside the gene matches. Per the germline V gene, CDR1 is SGHVS and CDR2 is FNYEAQ. Here the CDR3 reads CASSLAGGDTGELFF. The CDR3 nucleotides are TGTGCCAGCAGCTTAGCGGGAGGGGACACCGGGGAGCTGTTTTTT.

Only one count was recorded for this clone. V and J are TRBV19 and TRBJ2-1; 11 bases match TRBD2. The CDR3 totals 16 residues. CDR1 LNHDA and CDR2 SQIVND come from the germline V gene (reference sequence). Trimming removed 5 bases from V and 4 bases from J; junction bases left unmatched: 7. The CDR3 DNA follows: TGTGCCAGTAGTCTCCAGACTAGCGGGGTATACAATGAGCAGTTCTTC. Its protein product is CASSLQTSGVYNEQFF.

The chain links TRBV19 to TRBJ1-1; 7 nucleotides agree with TRBD1. With 3 bases clipped from V and 4 bases from J, the junction kept 2 bases outside the gene matches. This CDR3 region has 13 residues. Per the germline V gene, CDR1 is LNHDA and CDR2 is SQIVND (reference sequence). The CDR3 DNA is TGTGCCAGTAGTATGGCAGGGGGCACTGAAGCTTTCTTT. The encoded protein is CASSMAGGTEAFF.

The chain joins TRBV6-5 to TRBJ2-1; TRBD2 matches at 9 bases. There are 15 residues in the CDR3. With 5 bases clipped from V and 4 bases from J, the junction kept 6 bases outside the gene matches. Germline V gene data show CDR1 as MNHEY and CDR2 as SVGAGI. As DNA, the CDR3 is TGTGCCAGCAGTAGAACGACTAGCGGATACAATGAGCAGTTCTTC. Residues: CASSRTTSGYNEQFF.

The rearrangement uses TRBV4-3 and TRBJ1-1; 7 nucleotides match TRBD1. CDR1 and CDR2 from the germline V gene are LGHNA and YSLEER. After removal of 0 bases from V and 5 bases from J, the junction contained 6 bases not matched to a gene. This CDR3 comprises 15 residues. The DNA for the CDR3 is TGCGCCAGCAGCCAAGATCAGTCAGGGGGAACTGAAGCTTTCTTT. Translated, it gives CASSQDQSGGTEAFF.

The chain links TRBV19 to TRBJ1-2; tentatively, D is TRBD1 (5 bases). This CDR3 is built from 15 residues. Germline-derived CDR1 and CDR2 are LNHDA and SQIVND (reference sequence). Trimming cost V 7 bases and J 8 bases, with 23 bases left between them. In DNA form, the CDR3 reads TGTGCCAGTACCACGGTGGGACTTTTAATAGGCGGCTACACCTTC. Amino acid sequence: CASTTVGLLIGGYTF. Full variable domain (outside the CDR3, taken from reference TRBV19 and TRBJ1-2): DGGITQSPKYLFRKEGQNVTLSCEQNLNHDAMYWYRQDPGQGLRLIYYSQIVNDFQKGDIAEGYSVSREKKESFPLTVTSAQKNPTAFYLCASTTVGLLIGGYTFGSGTRLTVV.